These T cell receptor beta chains were read from a single sample in a study of T cell repertoires in cytomegalovirus infection. What these receptors recognize is not known. Via MiXCR, TCRdb re-called the reads, giving one row per CDR3 protein. The sample yields about 920,000 distinct CDR3 sequences, approximately 31% seen once. The starting material was cultured CD8+ T cells from PBMCs, obtained from culture after CMV antigen stimulation. The receptors come from a human donor in good health (CMV status not recorded). Some clones in this sample may be carry-over from other donors' samples. Each CDR3 is given with its conserved first and last residue. A D gene is named only where the DNA matches it firmly. Clone size is given for some rows only: seen once, a few or many times, or a class if the clone is expanded.

length	D	J	size	V	DNA	CDR3
13	-	TRBJ1-1	-	TRBV6-5	TGTGCCAGCAGTCAATCCAGGTTAACTGAAGCTTTCTTT	CASSQSRLTEAFF
15	-	TRBJ2-1	-	TRBV12-3/TRBV12-4	TGTGCCAGCAGGGGGACAGTCGCGGGATATTATGAGCAGTTCTTC	CASRGTVAGYYEQFF
15	-	TRBJ2-3	-	TRBV12-3/TRBV12-4	TGTGCCAGCAGTCCTCGTGGGGGGGCCGGGAATACGCAGTATTTT	CASSPRGGAGNTQYF
14	TRBD1	TRBJ1-1	-	TRBV11-2	TGTGCCAGCAGGGTGGGACAGGTGAACACTGAAGCTTTCTTT	CASRVGQVNTEAFF
15	-	TRBJ2-5	many	TRBV12-3/TRBV12-4	TGTGCCAGCAGCCCAGGGGTAGCGGCCCAAGAGACCCAGTACTTC	CASSPGVAAQETQYF
16	-	TRBJ2-5	few	TRBV12-3/TRBV12-4	TGTGCCAGCAGCACCTTAGCGGAGGGTGGAGGTGAGACCCAGTACTTC	CASSTLAEGGGETQYF
16	TRBD1	TRBJ1-1	-	TRBV19	TGTGCCAGTAGTATCCCCTTAACAGGGGAGGACACTGAAGCTTTCTTT	CASSIPLTGEDTEAFF
14	TRBD1	TRBJ2-2	-	TRBV15	TGTGCCACCAGCATACAGGGGAAAACCGGGGAGCTGTTTTTT	CATSIQGKTGELFF
15	-	TRBJ2-3	-	TRBV3-1	TGTGCCAGCAGCCCCTCTATCCGCGTCACAGATACGCAGTATTTT	CASSPSIRVTDTQYF
10	-	TRBJ2-7	many	TRBV2	TGTGCCAGCAGTATCTACGAGCAGTACTTC	CASSIYEQYF
16	TRBD2	TRBJ2-3	few	TRBV11-3	TGTGCCAGCAGCTATCGTAGCGGGGGCAACACAGATACGCAGTATTTT	CASSYRSGGNTDTQYF
20	-	TRBJ2-2	-	TRBV24-1	TGTGCCACCAGTAATTCCCCCTGGTCGCGGGGGCCACTATCCACCGGGGAGCTGTTTTTT	CATSNSPWSRGPLSTGELFF
15	-	TRBJ2-2	many	TRBV7-2	TGTGCCAGCAGCTTAGTAGGGGATGGGCTCGGGGAGCTGTTTTTT	CASSLVGDGLGELFF
15	TRBD1	TRBJ1-4	few	TRBV4-3	TGCGCCAGCAGCCAAGACCCGACAGGGAATGAAAAACTGTTTTTT	CASSQDPTGNEKLFF
15	TRBD1	TRBJ2-7	-	TRBV19	TGTGCCAGTAGTATCGGGACAGGAGTTCACTACGAGCAGTACTTC	CASSIGTGVHYEQYF
12	-	TRBJ2-2	many	TRBV6-1	TGTGCCAGCAGCTCACTCCCCGGGGAGCTGTTTTTT	CASSSLPGELFF
14	TRBD2	TRBJ2-5	-	TRBV6-1	TGTGCCAGCAGTGCCAGAACTAGCGGGGAGACCCAGTACTTC	CASSARTSGETQYF
15	-	TRBJ1-1	few	TRBV10-3	TGTGCCATCAGTGGGGGTGGAAGAGGATTGACTGAAGCTTTCTTT	CAISGGGRGLTEAFF
15	-	TRBJ2-1	-	TRBV4-3	TGCGCCAGCAGCCAATCGGACAGTGCCTACAATGAGCAGTTCTTC	CASSQSDSAYNEQFF
17	-	TRBJ2-7	-	TRBV7-9	TGTGCCAGCAGGTCACAGGGGGGGCCTACGGGATCCTACGAGCAGTACTTC	CASRSQGGPTGSYEQYF
14	-	TRBJ2-5	-	TRBV6-2/TRBV6-3	TGTGCCAGCAAAAAGGTCGAGTTACAAGAGACCCAGTACTTC	CASKKVELQETQYF
14	TRBD2	TRBJ2-1	-	TRBV20-1	TGCAGTGCACGGAGTAGCGGGGCCTACAATGAGCAGTTCTTC	CSARSSGAYNEQFF
19	TRBD1	TRBJ2-7	-	TRBV4-1	TGCGCCAGCAGCCCCAGCTCAAACGATCGACAGGGTAGAGTCTACGAGCAGTACTTC	CASSPSSNDRQGRVYEQYF
13	-	TRBJ2-1	-	TRBV27	TGTGCCAGCAGTAAGGACTTTTACAATGAGCAGTTCTTC	CASSKDFYNEQFF
14	-	TRBJ1-2	-	TRBV12-3/TRBV12-4	TGTGCCAGCAGTTATCTGGGCAGGGACTATGGCTACACCTTC	CASSYLGRDYGYTF
14	TRBD1	TRBJ2-3	-	TRBV6-1	TGTGCCAGCAGTGTGGACAGGCGCACAGATACGCAGTATTTT	CASSVDRRTDTQYF
18	-	TRBJ1-6	few	TRBV7-8	TGTGCCAGCAGCTTTCGTCGCGGGTCAGATTCCTATAATTCACCCCTCCACTTT	CASSFRRGSDSYNSPLHF
11	TRBD1	TRBJ1-1	few	TRBV7-9	TGTGCCAGCAGCGACAGGGCTGAAGCTTTCTTT	CASSDRAEAFF
15	-	TRBJ1-6	many	TRBV10-3	TGTGCCATCAGTGATACCGGGCAATATAATTCACCCCTCCACTTT	CAISDTGQYNSPLHF
15	TRBD1	TRBJ2-1	-	TRBV13	TGTGCCAGCAGCTTCGGACAGGGGAGTGGGAATGAGCAGTTCTTC	CASSFGQGSGNEQFF
16	TRBD1	TRBJ1-5	-	TRBV4-1	TGCGCCAGCAGCCAATCTACAGGGGGGTTTGATCAGCCCCAGCATTTT	CASSQSTGGFDQPQHF
17	TRBD2	TRBJ2-3	few	TRBV5-4	TGTGCCAGCAGCCTTCCGGGGCGCGGGGGGGACACAGATACGCAGTATTTT	CASSLPGRGGDTDTQYF
15	-	TRBJ1-5	few	TRBV19	TGTGCCAGTAGTATACTTATTTATAGCAATCAGCCCCAGCATTTT	CASSILIYSNQPQHF
19	TRBD1	TRBJ1-5	many	TRBV7-8	TGTGCCAGCAGCTTAGGTGTCAGGGGGCTACACCTTAGCAATCAGCCCCAGCATTTT	CASSLGVRGLHLSNQPQHF
14	-	TRBJ1-1	-	TRBV7-6	TGTGCCAGCAGCTTAGTAAGGGACGTTGCTGAAGCTTTCTTT	CASSLVRDVAEAFF
12	-	TRBJ2-7	-	TRBV7-9	TGTGCCAACAGCTTAGGTCACAACGAGCAGTACTTC	CANSLGHNEQYF
15	-	TRBJ1-2	few	TRBV15	TGTGCCACCAGCGGGACCGGAACAGGGTTTTATGGCTACACCTTC	CATSGTGTGFYGYTF
16	-	TRBJ2-2	few	TRBV6-4	TGTGCCAGCAGTGATCCGGGCCAGTCGAACACCGGGGAGCTGTTTTTT	CASSDPGQSNTGELFF
16	TRBD1	TRBJ1-2	-	TRBV7-6	TGTGCCAGCATAATTAAATGGACAGGAGGTAACTATGGCTACACCTTC	CASIIKWTGGNYGYTF
16	-	TRBJ1-2	few	TRBV7-9	TGTGCCAGCAGCTTGCTAAGGACAGAAGCTAACTATGGCTACACCTTC	CASSLLRTEANYGYTF
15	TRBD1	TRBJ1-4	few	TRBV7-8	TGTGCCAGCAGCGTTACAGGGGGCGTTGATGAAAAACTGTTTTTT	CASSVTGGVDEKLFF
15	-	TRBJ2-3	-	TRBV27	TGTGCCAGCAGTTTCTCGTCTAGAGGCACAGATACGCAGTATTTT	CASSFSSRGTDTQYF
9	-	TRBJ1-1	few	TRBV20-1	TGCAGTGCTGGGGGATCGGCTTTCTTT	CSAGGSAFF
15	TRBD1	TRBJ2-5	few	TRBV5-4	TGTGCCAGCAGCGACCCGGGACAGGGTACGGAGACCCAGTACTTC	CASSDPGQGTETQYF
16	-	TRBJ1-2	many	TRBV7-8	TGTGCCAGCAGCTCGACCGGGACAAGAGCTAACTATGGCTACACCTTC	CASSSTGTRANYGYTF
15	-	TRBJ2-1	many	TRBV7-8	TGTGCCAGCAGCTTAGGTGTTAGCTCCTACAATGAGCAGTTCTTC	CASSLGVSSYNEQFF
13	-	TRBJ1-1	-	TRBV5-4	TGTGCCAGCAGCCCCGAGGGGGGGCCTGAAGCTTTCTTT	CASSPEGGPEAFF
19	-	TRBJ1-6	many	TRBV7-8	TGTGCCAGCAGCTTAGCGGGGTTAGGTCAGGCTGACTATAATTCACCCCTCCACTTT	CASSLAGLGQADYNSPLHF
15	-	TRBJ2-1	few	TRBV9	TGTGCCAGTAGCTCAGGGGGGGCGGTTTACAATGAGCAGTTCTTC	CASSSGGAVYNEQFF
16	TRBD1	TRBJ1-2	few	TRBV7-9	TGTGCCAGCAGCCCCTCCGGGACAGGGTATCAGGTTGGCTACACCTTC	CASSPSGTGYQVGYTF
14	-	TRBJ1-2	-	TRBV12-5	TGTGCTAGTGGAATCCCCGGGGGGCGAGGTGGCTACACCTTC	CASGIPGGRGGYTF
14	-	TRBJ2-5	few	TRBV12-3/TRBV12-4	TGTGCCAGCAGTCCCCTTATGGGGCAAGAGACCCAGTACTTC	CASSPLMGQETQYF
16	-	TRBJ2-2	few	TRBV12-3/TRBV12-4	TGTGCCAGCAGTTGGGGTCCCCGGACGAACACCGGGGAGCTGTTTTTT	CASSWGPRTNTGELFF
16	-	TRBJ2-3	-	TRBV2	TGTGCCAGCAGTGACCCGGGACGGAGACACACAGATACGCAGTATTTT	CASSDPGRRHTDTQYF
13	-	TRBJ2-2	-	TRBV20-1	TGCAGTGCTGACAGGCCGAACACCGGGGAGCTGTTTTTT	CSADRPNTGELFF